This T cell receptor (beta chain) was recovered during a study of shared clonotypes between healthy human individuals. The protocol was immunoSEQ multiplex PCR, while the TCRdb copy is restricted to in-frame clones and leaves out a portion. This table holds around 700,000 clones, under 80% found once. This clone occurred once. The CDR3 sequence is 15 residues long. Trimming cost V 3 bases and J 0 bases, with 9 bases left between them. Germline CDR1 MDHEN, CDR2 SYDVKM. Sample: memory CD4+ T cells sorted from blood. Subset given: CD45RA-negative fraction. V usage is TRBV28 and J usage is TRBJ2-1; D gene uncertain. This clonotype originated in a woman younger than 45 in good health. In nucleotides, the CDR3 is TGTGCCAGCAGTTTCGACTCCAGCTCCTACAATGAGCAGTTCTTC. Residues: CASSFDSSSYNEQFF.